The following is a T cell receptor beta chain sequence with its context. Antigen specificity is unknown. This specimen comes from a study of cytomegalovirus exposure and HLA in healthy donors. Study results and limitations: Differences between HLA loci emerged in a later analysis of TCR association rates, with DRB1 most and HLA-C fewest. CMV serostatus was the only recorded immune exposure for donors. It was reported that TCR beta sequences correctly inferred the HLA-A and HLA-B alleles for most subjects.

The primer mix had 60 Vbeta and 13 Jbeta primers. Only in-frame clones appear in the TCRdb table, and some are missing; sequencing was by immunoSEQ multiplex PCR. The table includes roughly 180,000 clones, almost 80% detected once. Germline CDR1 SGHDN, CDR2 FVKESK. The ends were cut back, 0 bases at V and 7 bases at J, with 10 bases in the middle. The CDR3 covers 15 residues. Although they were nominally healthy when sampled, donors likely had unrecorded immune exposures. The chain uses TRBV14 and TRBJ1-6; no clear D. Specimen: PBMCs. This receptor was identified in a man under 40 in good health and CMV-seronegative. DNA of the CDR3: TGTGCCAGCAGCCAAGACGGAGCTCAAAATTCACCCCTCCACTTT. Its translation is CASSQDGAQNSPLHF.